This T cell receptor (beta chain) was profiled in a study of blood T cells in healthy people across ages. Per sample, at least 5.5 micrograms of total RNA were extracted. Whole-study results and caveats: Both higher diversity and more naive CD4+ cells marked long-lived donors when set against aged donors.

Primers used in a second PCR of about 6 to 11 cycles were a sample-barcoded 5' primer and a J-beta primer mix. TCRdb re-called the 5' RACE reads with MiXCR, one entry per CDR3 protein. The table records approximately 1,700,000 distinct CDR3 sequences, 30% to 40% of them present only once. Only a few counts were recorded for this clonotype. The antigen remains undetermined. CDR1 is SGHTA and CDR2 is FQGNSA in the germline V gene. This CDR3 spans 14 amino acids. V was trimmed by 5 bases and J by 4 bases, leaving 14 bases between them. This clonotype originated in a human donor in good health. The chain has TRBV7-2 and TRBJ1-2; tentative D call: TRBD1 (6 bases). The sample was blood. DNA of the CDR3: TGTGCCAGCAGCACCCGGACAGAGACCTATGGCTACACCTTC. Residues: CASSTRTETYGYTF.